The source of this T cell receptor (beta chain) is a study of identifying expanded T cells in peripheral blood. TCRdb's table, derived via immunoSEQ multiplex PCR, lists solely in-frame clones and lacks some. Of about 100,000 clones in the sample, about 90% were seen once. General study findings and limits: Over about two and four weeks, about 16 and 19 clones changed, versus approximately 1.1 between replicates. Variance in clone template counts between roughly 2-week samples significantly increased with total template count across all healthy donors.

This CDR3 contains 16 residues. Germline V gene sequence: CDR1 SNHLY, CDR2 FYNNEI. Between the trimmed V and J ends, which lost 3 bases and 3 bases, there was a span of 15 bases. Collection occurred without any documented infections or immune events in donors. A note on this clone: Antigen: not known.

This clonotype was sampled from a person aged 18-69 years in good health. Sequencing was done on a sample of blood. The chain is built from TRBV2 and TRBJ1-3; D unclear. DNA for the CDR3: TGTGCCAGCAGTGAGACTCCCTCCGCTGGTGGAAACACCATATATTTT. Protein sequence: CASSETPSAGGNTIYF.